This T cell receptor beta chain was retrieved from a study of shared clonotypes between healthy human individuals. The study's findings and limits: Among donors, sharing of clonotypes was expected to be affected by sequencing depth.

As concerns this clone: What it binds is not known.

The test was conducted at deep level. Sequencing on ten immunoSEQ deep assay plates was performed for unsorted PBMC DNA. Assay: immunoSEQ multiplex PCR; the TCRdb copy retains only in-frame clones and omits some. Of about 480,000 clones in the sample, around 79% are singletons; the top ten hold 12%. Without sorting, samples used about 90 million PBMCs for genomic DNA. The source is a woman in her 40s in good health. Some clones in this sample may be carry-over from other donors' samples. The sequencing sample was made of PBMCs.

The CDR3 is CASSPVTSGANVLTF. The CDR3 region has the DNA TGTGCCAGCAGCCCCGTCACCTCTGGGGCCAACGTCCTGACTTTC. The rearrangement links TRBV7-2 to TRBJ2-6, with unresolved D. V was trimmed by 5 bases and J by 0 bases, leaving 8 bases between them. The CDR3 contains 15 residues. Germline assignment: CDR1 SGHTA and CDR2 FQGNSA. The variable domain in full, with the rest retrieved from reference TRBV7-2 and TRBJ2-6, is GAGVSQSPSNKVTEKGKDVELRCDPISGHTALYWYRQSLGQGLEFLIYFQGNSAPDKSGLPSDRFSAERTGGSVSTLTIQRTQQEDSAVYLCASSPVTSGANVLTFGAGSRLTVL.